These 21 T cell receptor beta chains were sequenced from one sample in a study of T-cell reconstitution after alpha-beta-depleted transplantation in children (dated by TCRdb to the mid-2010s). The sample's treatment or condition, from its label and the paper: allogeneic hematopoietic cell transplantation with graft depleted of TCRalphabeta T cells and CD19 B cells. The library was prepared using PCR. Sequencing was carried out with an Illumina HiSeq 2500. TCR libraries were prepared with molecular barcoding, using unique molecular identifiers to normalize TCRbeta repertoire quantification. The public sequencing data were trimmed at Q25 with fastp and processed into clonotypes with MiXCR by TCRdb, which kept only in-frame beta chains. Here each entry gathers all rows of one CDR3 protein and keeps the most common genes and DNA. The sample contains 450,000 to 600,000 distinct CDR3 sequences, approximately 12% of them found a single time. The top ten clonotypes cover 2.2% of the sample.

Here the sequenced sample was PBMCs, mostly from graft donor cells, taken 360 days after TCRalphabeta/CD19-depleted stem cell transplant. Receptors originate from a male patient between 5 and 17 years old who had a stem cell transplant for acute myeloid leukemia, so the T cells may come from the graft donor.

This clonotype has a count of ten or more. The chain combines TRBV15 with TRBJ2-2; D remains ambiguous. The ends were cut back, 0 bases at V and 7 bases at J, with 6 bases in the middle. CDR1 LNHNV and CDR2 YYDKDF come from the germline V gene (reference sequence). CDR3 length: 13 residues. The CDR3 DNA is TGTGCCACCAGCAGAGATGACGGCGGGGAGCTGTTTTTT. Its translation is CATSRDDGGELFF.

The rearrangement links TRBV15 to TRBJ1-5, with TRBD1 matching over 7 bases. Per the germline V gene, CDR1 is LNHNV and CDR2 is YYDKDF (reference sequence). This CDR3 has 14 residues. After removal of 5 bases from V and 8 bases from J, the junction contained 9 bases not matched to a gene. CDR3 protein: CATSLEQGSKPQHF. In nucleotides, the CDR3 is TGTGCCACCAGCCTAGAACAGGGGTCAAAGCCCCAGCATTTT.

With respect to this clonotype: At one end, the junction sequence differs from germline, possibly due to a read error. The chain links TRBV12-3 or TRBV12-4 to TRBJ2-2; 12 positions agree with TRBD1. This CDR3 has 18 residues. CDR3 sequence reads: CTSSPWDRGQVKTGELFF. The CDR3 bases are TGTACCAGCAGTCCTTGGGACAGGGGGCAAGTAAAAACCGGGGAGCTGTTTTTT.

This clonotype was detected only a few times. The chain recombines TRBV7-9 with TRBJ2-2; no definite D call. Germline CDR1 is SEHNR and CDR2 is FQNEAQ (reference sequence). V was cut by 6 bases and J by 4 bases, with 12 bases left in between. The CDR3 runs to 14 residues. DNA for the CDR3: TGTGCCAGCAGGAATGGGGTAGCCACCGGGGAGCTGTTTTTT. It specifies CASRNGVATGELFF. Based on the CDR3 plus reference TRBV7-9 and TRBJ2-2, the full variable domain is DTGVSQNPRHKITKRGQNVTFRCDPISEHNRLYWYRQTLGQGPEFLTYFQNEAQLEKSRLLSDRFSAERPKGSFSTLEIQRTEQGDSAMYLCASRNGVATGELFFGEGSRLTVL.

The chain combines TRBV27 with TRBJ1-2; TRBD1 is a possible D gene (5 bases). V was clipped by 5 bases and J by 4 bases, with 26 bases between them. Germline V gene data show CDR1 as MNHEY and CDR2 as SMNVEV (reference sequence). The CDR3 is 18 residues long. The CDR3 region has the DNA TGTGCCAGCAGTCCCCGCCCCGACAGCCTCTCTGTTCTCTATGGCTACACCTTC. Amino acid sequence: CASSPRPDSLSVLYGYTF.

This clonotype appeared a few times. The chain links TRBV5-6 to TRBJ2-4, with D unclear. Deletions cut 4 bases from V and 1 base from J, with 12 bases between. This CDR3 region has 15 residues. Germline V gene lookup returns CDR1 SGHDT and CDR2 YYEEEE. The CDR3 DNA reads TGTGCCAGCAGCCCTCGAGTGGGGGCCAAAAACATTCAGTACTTC. It specifies CASSPRVGAKNIQYF.

Concerning this clonotype: One end of the junction does not line up with germline, which may come from a read error. The chain employs TRBV7-2 and TRBJ2-5, with D possibly matching TRBD1 (6 bases). Looked up from germline, CDR1 is SGHTA and CDR2 is FQGNSA. This CDR3 spans 14 amino acids. The chain's CDR3 is CASTLTGTFQTQYF. The CDR3 DNA reads as TGTGCCAGCACCTTAACCGGGACATTTCAGACCCAGTACTTC.

This clonotype has at least ten counts. The V gene is TRBV7-2, the J gene TRBJ2-7, with D unresolved. V lost 5 bases, J lost 3 bases, and 14 bases lay in between. This CDR3 comprises 14 residues. In germline, CDR1 is SGHTA, CDR2 FQGNSA. The CDR3: CASSRRRIDYEQYF. The CDR3 coding sequence is TGTGCCAGCAGCCGAAGAAGGATTGACTACGAGCAGTACTTC.

This clonotype was seen repeatedly, ten times or more. V usage is TRBV5-6 and J usage is TRBJ2-1; TRBD2 matches at 8 bases. CDR3 size: 12 residues. Germline-derived CDR1 and CDR2 are SGHDT and YYEEEE. V gave up 2 bases and J gave up 8 bases; unmatched junction bases: 0. CDR3 loop: CASSLAGDEQFF. In nucleotides, the CDR3 is TGTGCCAGCAGCTTAGCGGGAGATGAGCAGTTCTTC.

This clonotype was detected many times. The chain is built from TRBV14 and TRBJ2-2, with 8 positions matching TRBD2. The V gene end was trimmed by 5 bases and the J gene end by 2 bases; junction bases not matched to a gene: 4. The CDR3 has 15 amino acids. Germline V gene sequence: CDR1 SGHDN, CDR2 FVKESK. CDR3 region: CASSSLAENTGELFF. The CDR3, as DNA: TGTGCCAGCAGCTCACTAGCGGAAAACACCGGGGAGCTGTTTTTT.

The table lists this clonotype with a few counts. This chain uses TRBV30 with TRBJ2-7, with 8 bases lining up with TRBD1. This CDR3 spans 16 amino acids. Germline CDR1 GTSNPN, CDR2 SVGIG (reference sequence). Trimming at V came to 1 base and at J to 2 bases, leaving 10 bases not matched to a gene. As DNA, the CDR3 is TGTGCCTGGAGTGGGGTGGGGACAGGATTTCCCTACGAGCAGTACTTC. Protein: CAWSGVGTGFPYEQYF.

The V call is TRBV9, the J call TRBJ2-6; possible D gene TRBD1, 6 bases. V lost 0 bases and J lost 4, with 11 bases in between. Germline V gene sequence: CDR1 SGDLS, CDR2 YYNGEE. This CDR3 spans 16 amino acids. The CDR3 bases are TGTGCCAGCAGCGTAGCCAACAGGGTAGGGGCCAACGTCCTGACTTTC. Its protein is CASSVANRVGANVLTF. Supplemented by reference TRBV9 and TRBJ2-6, the full variable domain reads DSGVTQTPKHLITATGQRVTLRCSPRSGDLSVYWYQQSLDQGLQFLIQYYNGEERAKGNILERFSAQQFPDLHSELNLSSLELGDSALYFCASSVANRVGANVLTFGAGSRLTVL.

This clonotype has only a few counts. This rearrangement joins TRBV4-2 to TRBJ2-5; 10 positions match TRBD1. The germline CDR1 and CDR2 sequences are LGHNA and YNFKEQ. The CDR3 sequence is 16 residues long. The V and J ends lost 3 bases and 0 bases, in that order; junction bases with no gene match: 4. The CDR3 loop reads CASSHSGTGDQETQYF. The CDR3 DNA reads TGTGCCAGCAGCCACTCCGGGACAGGGGACCAAGAGACCCAGTACTTC.

Only a few counts were recorded for this clonotype. The rearrangement joins TRBV4-2 to TRBJ1-1, with D tentatively TRBD1 (5 bases). Trimming left V 0 bases short and J 2 bases short, with 7 bases between. Germline assignment: CDR1 LGHNA and CDR2 YNFKEQ. This CDR3 spans 14 amino acids. The CDR3 sequence is CASSQDGANTEAFF. The CDR3 DNA reads as TGTGCCAGCAGCCAAGACGGGGCAAACACTGAAGCTTTCTTT.

This clonotype turned up a few times. The chain uses TRBV28 and TRBJ2-5; tentatively, D is TRBD2 (7 bases). Trimming cost V 2 bases and J 8 bases, with 18 bases left between them. Germline V gene lookup returns CDR1 MDHEN and CDR2 SYDVKM. The CDR3 has 15 residues. CDR3 nucleotides: TGTGCCAGCAGTTTACCAAGGGGGGGGTTCGGCACCCAGTACTTC. It specifies CASSLPRGGFGTQYF.

The chain combines TRBV29-1 with TRBJ1-1; unclear D gene. The CDR3 spans 11 residues. Germline assignment: CDR1 SQVTM and CDR2 ANQGSEA. Here the CDR3 DNA reads TGCAGTACGCTCCCCGCAGAAGAAGCTTTCTTT. Its protein product is CSTLPAEEAFF.

This clonotype was seen repeatedly, ten times or more. The chain combines TRBV7-9 with TRBJ1-6; D is unresolved. The germline V gene encodes CDR1 SEHNR and CDR2 FQNEAQ (reference sequence). V shed 6 bases and J shed 6 bases, with 6 bases lying between them. The CDR3 length is 12 residues. CDR3 region: CASREGNSPLHF. CDR3 sequence (DNA): TGTGCCAGCAGAGAGGGTAATTCACCCCTCCACTTT.

Ten or more counts support this clonotype. The chain is built from TRBV5-1 and TRBJ2-2, with D unclear. Trimming cost V 1 base and J 1 base, with 8 bases left between them. This CDR3 is 15 amino acids long. Germline values: CDR1 SGHRS, CDR2 YFSETQ. This CDR3 reads CASSLISENTGELFF. The CDR3 DNA reads as TGCGCCAGCAGCTTGATATCCGAGAACACCGGGGAGCTGTTTTTT.

This clonotype is a singleton in its sample. CDR3 loop: CASSPMTHGYTF. CDR3 nucleotide sequence: TGTGCCAGCAGTCCAATGACCCATGGCTACACCTTC. The chain has TRBV25-1 and TRBJ1-2; no definite D call. This CDR3 spans 12 amino acids. In germline, CDR1 is MGHDK, CDR2 SYGVNS. Trimming shortened V by 5 bases and J by 6 bases, and 10 bases separated the two germline ends.

The genes are TRBV9 and TRBJ2-2; D unresolved. V shed 5 bases and J shed 0 bases, with 14 bases lying between them. Germline values: CDR1 SGDLS, CDR2 YYNGEE. This CDR3 is built from 16 residues. As DNA, the CDR3 is TGTGCCAGCAGACCCGGTATAGCTGCGAACACCGGGGAGCTGTTTTTT. It encodes CASRPGIAANTGELFF.

This clonotype was found many times. The CDR3 nucleotides are TGTGCCAGCAGTGAACTAGCGGGAAGCACAGATACGCAGTATTTT. This gives the protein CASSELAGSTDTQYF. The chain combines TRBV25-1 with TRBJ2-3; TRBD2 matches at 9 bases. Germline CDR1 is MGHDK and CDR2 is SYGVNS. This CDR3 region has 15 residues. V was clipped by 2 bases and J by 0 bases; unmatched bases: 0.